One and the same sample provided the 19 T cell receptor beta chains below, sequenced in a study of blood T cell repertoires in COVID-19. Data came from immunoSEQ multiplex PCR; TCRdb stores just in-frame clones and leaves some out. This sample has some 30,000 clones; more than 85% occur once, and the top ten carry approximately 16%. Sequenced sample: peripheral blood. These receptors were obtained from a human donor with active COVID-19. The donor label of this sample is uncertain.

This clone has a handful of counts. The rearrangement joins TRBV7-9 to TRBJ1-3, with 9 bases that match TRBD1. This CDR3 contains 16 residues. J was trimmed by 3 bases and V by 5 bases; bases with no gene match: 8. Looked up from germline, CDR1 is SEHNR and CDR2 is FQNEAQ (reference sequence). The CDR3 DNA follows: TGTGCCAGCAGCCGAGAGGGACAGGGTATTGGAAACACCATATATTTT. Amino acid sequence: CASSREGQGIGNTIYF. Variable domain in full (rest from reference TRBV7-9 and TRBJ1-3): DTGVSQNPRHKITKRGQNVTFRCDPISEHNRLYWYRQTLGQGPEFLTYFQNEAQLEKSRLLSDRFSAERPKGSFSTLEIQRTEQGDSAMYLCASSREGQGIGNTIYFGEGSWLTVV.

The chain is built from TRBV21-1 and TRBJ1-1; the DNA was not used to check the table's D call, TRBD1. TRBV21-1 is labeled a pseudogene. There are 17 residues in the CDR3. CDR3 sequence (DNA): TGTGCCAGCAGTATAGGCAAATCGGACAGGCCCGATACTGAAGCTTTCTTT. Translated, it gives CASSIGKSDRPDTEAFF.

J is TRBJ1-1 and V is TRBV13; D is uncertain. V gave up 5 bases and J gave up 0 bases, with 13 bases separating them. Germline loops: CDR1 PRHDT, CDR2 FYEKMQ (reference sequence). The CDR3 contains 15 residues. This CDR3 reads CASSVTKSLNTEAFF. DNA of the CDR3: TGTGCCAGCAGCGTTACTAAGAGTCTGAACACTGAAGCTTTCTTT.

The chain employs TRBV6-2 or TRBV6-3 and TRBJ2-4, with 10 bases aligning to TRBD1. The CDR3 runs to 18 residues. The trim removed 5 bases at V and 0 bases at J, leaving 10 bases unmatched. Germline V gene data show CDR1 as MNHEY and CDR2 as SVGEGT. The DNA of the CDR3 is TGTGCCAGCAGTATCCGGGACAGGGGAGGTGTAGCCAAAAACATTCAGTACTTC. Its protein is CASSIRDRGGVAKNIQYF.

The V and J genes are TRBV29-1 and TRBJ2-1; possibly TRBD2 for D (6 bases). From germline, CDR1 is SQVTM and CDR2 ANQGSEA. V gave up 5 bases and J gave up 10 bases, with 12 bases separating them. CDR3 length: 11 amino acids. CDR3 loop: CSVRLVREQFF. For the CDR3, the DNA is TGCAGCGTTAGACTAGTTAGGGAGCAGTTCTTC.

The CDR3 region has the DNA TGTGCCAGCCGAAGACTAGCGGGAATCCAAGAGACCCAGTACTTC. Its translation: CASRRLAGIQETQYF. The chain has TRBV19 and TRBJ2-5; 11 nucleotides agree with TRBD2. Germline V gene lookup returns CDR1 LNHDA and CDR2 SQIVND (reference sequence). The ends lost 9 bases at V and 1 base at J; junction bases unmatched: 7. The CDR3 covers 15 residues.

The chain uses TRBV6-2 or TRBV6-3 and TRBJ2-7, with TRBD2 identical over 8 bases. Per the germline V gene, CDR1 is MNHEY and CDR2 is SVGEGT. The V gene end was trimmed by 0 bases and the J gene end by 4 bases; junction bases not matched to a gene: 8. The CDR3 is 16 amino acids. The chain's CDR3 is CASSYSRGAGEYEQYF. The CDR3 bases are TGTGCCAGCAGTTACTCGAGGGGAGCGGGAGAGTACGAGCAGTACTTC.

V gene TRBV6-5 combines with J gene TRBJ2-1, with D hard to call. V lost 6 bases to trimming and J lost 7 bases, with 13 bases between them. Germline V gene lookup returns CDR1 MNHEY and CDR2 SVGAGI. The CDR3 spans 13 residues. The CDR3, as DNA: TGTGCCAGCAGCCCCGCGAGCGTTAATGAGCAGTTCTTC. Its translation is CASSPASVNEQFF.

The chain is built from TRBV30 and TRBJ2-3; D may be TRBD1 (5 bases). The CDR3 is 13 amino acids. Germline V CDR1 and CDR2: GTSNPN, SVGIG (reference sequence). Trimming took off 2 bases at V and 7 bases at J, with 13 bases between the two ends. The CDR3 loop reads CAWSPKGLNTQYF. The CDR3 DNA reads as TGTGCCTGGAGTCCTAAGGGGCTGAATACGCAGTATTTT. Looking up the rest from reference TRBV30 and TRBJ2-3 gives the full variable domain: SQTIHQWPATLVQPVGSPLSLECTVEGTSNPNLYWYRQAAGRGLQLLFYSVGIGQISSEVPQNLSASRPQDRQFILSSKKLLLSDSGFYLCAWSPKGLNTQYFGPGTRLTVL.

The chain recombines TRBV19 with TRBJ1-5; D is uncertain. Trimming took off 3 bases at V and 5 bases at J, with 14 bases between the two ends. This CDR3 comprises 15 residues. CDR1 is LNHDA and CDR2 is SQIVND in the germline V gene (reference sequence). CDR3 nucleotides: TGTGCCAGTAGTATTCGAAGAGGGTTTCATCAGCCCCAGCATTTT. It yields the protein CASSIRRGFHQPQHF.

This clone was seen a single time. This sequence joins TRBV6-2 or TRBV6-3 and TRBJ2-2; maybe TRBD2 (7 bases). Per germline, CDR1 MNHEY and CDR2 SVGEGT. The ends were cut back, 7 bases at V and 6 bases at J, with 18 bases in the middle. The CDR3 covers 15 residues. The CDR3 protein is CASTPQAGAAGELFF. CDR3 bases: TGTGCCAGCACCCCCCAGGCGGGGGCCGCCGGGGAGCTGTTTTTT.

This clone was detected once. The chain's CDR3 is CAWRYGQNEAFF. CDR3 coding DNA: TGTGCCTGGAGGTATGGACAGAATGAAGCTTTCTTT. The chain joins TRBV30 to TRBJ1-1; D is perhaps TRBD1 (6 bases). Looked up from germline, CDR1 is GTSNPN and CDR2 is SVGIG (reference sequence). V was shortened by 3 bases and J by 7 bases, with 12 bases between the two germline ends. This CDR3 comprises 12 residues.

This clone was detected only once. The CDR3 region is CSARQASQFF. DNA of the CDR3: TGCAGTGCTAGACAGGCCTCTCAGTTCTTC. The V and J genes are TRBV20-1 and TRBJ2-1, with D unresolved. The CDR3 is 10 amino acids. The V end was cut by 2 bases, the J end by 13 bases, with 9 bases between. Germline V gives CDR1 DFQATT, CDR2 SNEGSKA (reference sequence).

This chain uses TRBV7-2 with TRBJ2-3, with 8 bases identical to TRBD2. CDR1 is SGHTA, CDR2 FQGNSA, per germline. Germline trimming cut 2 bases from V and 5 bases from J; bases unmatched to any gene: 6. The CDR3 is 15 residues long. CDR3: CASSLSGGKGDTQYF. Here the CDR3 DNA reads TGTGCCAGCAGCTTAAGCGGGGGCAAAGGAGATACGCAGTATTTT.

This clone was observed once. This chain connects TRBV4-2 to TRBJ2-7; 10 bases match TRBD1. V lost 4 bases, J lost 7 bases, and 7 bases stayed unmatched. The CDR3 covers 14 residues. CDR1 and CDR2 (germline): LGHNA, YNFKEQ. The CDR3 region is CASSRGTGVREQYF. DNA of the CDR3: TGTGCCAGCAGCCGAGGGACAGGGGTTCGGGAGCAGTACTTC.

This chain links TRBV7-2 with TRBJ2-5; 8 bases agree with TRBD2. After removal of 5 bases from V and 9 bases from J, the junction contained 17 bases not matched to a gene. The germline CDR1 and CDR2 sequences are SGHTA and FQGNSA. CDR3 length equals 16 residues. The CDR3 loop is CASSRTRAGAEVAQYF. Here the CDR3 DNA reads TGTGCCAGCAGCCGTACTCGAGCGGGAGCAGAGGTAGCCCAGTACTTC.

This rearrangement joins TRBV9 to TRBJ1-2; 9 bases match TRBD1. After removal of 4 bases from V and 5 bases from J, the junction contained 12 bases not matched to a gene. Germline CDR1 reads SGDLS; CDR2 reads YYNGEE. The CDR3 contains 16 residues. The CDR3 region is CASSPTAMTGGYGYTF. The CDR3 nucleotides read TGTGCCAGCAGCCCCACTGCGATGACAGGGGGATATGGCTACACCTTC.

The rearrangement joins TRBV5-5 to TRBJ2-5; D is possibly TRBD2 (6 bases). V lost 0 bases to trimming and J lost 4 bases, with 13 bases between them. CDR3 length: 15 amino acids. CDR1 and CDR2 (germline): SGHKS, YYEKEE (reference sequence). The chain's CDR3 is CASSLEVWGGETQYF. As DNA, the CDR3 is TGTGCCAGCAGCTTGGAGGTTTGGGGAGGAGAGACCCAGTACTTC.

The chain employs TRBV7-9 and TRBJ2-1; 11 bases align to TRBD2. CDR3 length equals 16 residues. The germline V gene has CDR1 SEHNR and CDR2 FQNEAQ (reference sequence). The trim removed 5 bases at V and 1 base at J, leaving 4 bases unmatched. The CDR3 DNA is TGTGCCAGCAGCATACGACTAGCGGGGTCCTACAATGAGCAGTTCTTC. Amino acids: CASSIRLAGSYNEQFF.